Listed below are T cell receptor beta chains from one sample, sequenced in a study of blood T cell repertoires in COVID-19. This table comes from immunoSEQ multiplex PCR, and its TCRdb copy is limited to in-frame clones, with some not included. Found here are 200,000 to 300,000 clones, 75% to 85% of them singletons; the top ten hold approximately 8.2%. The material sequenced was PBMCs or T cells enriched from blood (not recorded which). All receptors derive from a woman aged 50 to 60 with acute COVID-19. The CDR3 runs from the conserved cysteine through the conserved F or W. A D gene is named only where the DNA matches it firmly. Some rows have no size entry. The others give once, few or many, or a class for an expanded clone.

len: 15
v_gene: TRBV19
j_gene: TRBJ1-5
d_gene: -
abundance: -
CDR3nt: TGTGCCAGTAGTATAGCGCGCAGGGTCGGTCAGCCCCAGCATTTT
CDR3aa: CASSIARRVGQPQHF

len: 13
v_gene: TRBV14
j_gene: TRBJ1-1
d_gene: TRBD1
abundance: -
CDR3nt: TGTGCCAGCAGCCTAATCCGACAGGGTGAAGCTTTCTTT
CDR3aa: CASSLIRQGEAFF

len: 16
v_gene: TRBV19
j_gene: TRBJ1-6
d_gene: TRBD1
abundance: -
CDR3nt: TGTGCCAGTAGTATCCTTCCGGGACAGGGATATTCACCCCTCCACTTT
CDR3aa: CASSILPGQGYSPLHF

len: 16
v_gene: TRBV19
j_gene: TRBJ1-1
d_gene: TRBD1
abundance: -
CDR3nt: TGTGCCAGTAGTATAATTGGGACAGGGTACAACTCTGAAGCTTTCTTT
CDR3aa: CASSIIGTGYNSEAFF

len: 12
v_gene: TRBV13
j_gene: TRBJ2-1
d_gene: -
abundance: -
CDR3nt: TGTGCCAGCAGCTACCTCGGCAATGAGCAGTTCTTC
CDR3aa: CASSYLGNEQFF

len: 15
v_gene: TRBV6-5
j_gene: TRBJ1-3
d_gene: TRBD1
abundance: -
CDR3nt: TGTGCCAGCAGTTACTCGGGGACAGCAGGAAACACCATATATTTT
CDR3aa: CASSYSGTAGNTIYF

len: 17
v_gene: TRBV1
j_gene: TRBJ2-1
d_gene: -
abundance: -
CDR3nt: TGCACCAGCAGCCAAGACCTAGCCCGGGAGAGAAACAATGAGCAGTTCTTC
CDR3aa: CTSSQDLARERNNEQFF

len: 15
v_gene: TRBV15
j_gene: TRBJ1-1
d_gene: -
abundance: -
CDR3nt: TGTGCCACCAGCAGAGACCGCGGGAGAAACACTGAAGCTTTCTTT
CDR3aa: CATSRDRGRNTEAFF

len: 15
v_gene: TRBV19
j_gene: TRBJ1-6
d_gene: -
abundance: -
CDR3nt: TGTGCCAGTACCCCGGCCCCGACATCTAATTCACCCCTCCACTTT
CDR3aa: CASTPAPTSNSPLHF

len: 16
v_gene: TRBV5-1
j_gene: TRBJ1-5
d_gene: -
abundance: -
CDR3nt: TGCGCCAGCAGCTTAACCGGAGCGGATAGCAATCAGCCCCAGCATTTT
CDR3aa: CASSLTGADSNQPQHF

len: 13
v_gene: TRBV7-2
j_gene: TRBJ2-4
d_gene: -
abundance: -
CDR3nt: TGTGCCAGCAGCGGGGGGGCCAAAAACATTCAGTACTTC
CDR3aa: CASSGGAKNIQYF

len: 15
v_gene: TRBV30
j_gene: TRBJ2-5
d_gene: TRBD2
abundance: -
CDR3nt: TGTGCCTGGAGTGCCGGGGCGGGGGGGCCGGAGACCCAGTACTTC
CDR3aa: CAWSAGAGGPETQYF

len: 14
v_gene: TRBV5-4
j_gene: TRBJ1-1
d_gene: -
abundance: once
CDR3nt: TGTGCCAGCAGCTTCCGAGGGGGGAACACTGAAGCTTTCTTT
CDR3aa: CASSFRGGNTEAFF

len: 15
v_gene: TRBV9
j_gene: TRBJ1-5
d_gene: TRBD1
abundance: -
CDR3nt: TGTGCCAGCAGTGGACAGGGGAGGCGCAATCAGCCCCAGCATTTT
CDR3aa: CASSGQGRRNQPQHF

len: 15
v_gene: TRBV7-9
j_gene: TRBJ1-1
d_gene: -
abundance: -
CDR3nt: TGTGCCAGCAGCTCCCGAAACATTATGAACACTGAAGCTTTCTTT
CDR3aa: CASSSRNIMNTEAFF

len: 13
v_gene: TRBV18
j_gene: TRBJ2-7
d_gene: -
abundance: -
CDR3nt: TGTGCCAGCTCACCCGGACAGACCTACGAGCAGTACTTC
CDR3aa: CASSPGQTYEQYF

len: 16
v_gene: TRBV19
j_gene: TRBJ2-1
d_gene: TRBD1
abundance: -
CDR3nt: TGTGCCAGTAGTATCGGACAGGGTCGCTCCTACAATGAGCAGTTCTTC
CDR3aa: CASSIGQGRSYNEQFF

len: 13
v_gene: TRBV12-3/TRBV12-4
j_gene: TRBJ1-5
d_gene: -
abundance: -
CDR3nt: TGTGCCAGCAGTGATCAGGGTACCCAGCCCCAGCATTTT
CDR3aa: CASSDQGTQPQHF

len: 12
v_gene: TRBV29-1
j_gene: TRBJ1-4
d_gene: -
abundance: -
CDR3nt: TGCAGCGTTGGTGCGGCCAATGAAAAACTGTTTTTT
CDR3aa: CSVGAANEKLFF

len: 15
v_gene: TRBV18
j_gene: TRBJ1-1
d_gene: -
abundance: -
CDR3nt: TGTGCCAGCTCACCGGTCGGGGGACTTGGCACTGAAGCTTTCTTT
CDR3aa: CASSPVGGLGTEAFF

len: 19
v_gene: TRBV19
j_gene: TRBJ2-6
d_gene: TRBD1
abundance: -
CDR3nt: TGTGCCAGTAGTCTTCCACGGGACAGGGGACTCTCTGGGGCCAACGTCCTGACTTTC
CDR3aa: CASSLPRDRGLSGANVLTF

len: 14
v_gene: TRBV9
j_gene: TRBJ1-1
d_gene: -
abundance: -
CDR3nt: TGTGCCAGCAGCTCCACGGGGGGCGTCACTGAAGCTTTCTTT
CDR3aa: CASSSTGGVTEAFF

len: 16
v_gene: TRBV10-3
j_gene: TRBJ1-1
d_gene: TRBD1
abundance: -
CDR3nt: TGTGCCATCAGTGAGACACGGACAGGGAAGTACACTGAAGCTTTCTTT
CDR3aa: CAISETRTGKYTEAFF

len: 14
v_gene: TRBV19
j_gene: TRBJ1-2
d_gene: TRBD1
abundance: -
CDR3nt: TGTGCCAGTAGTAGCCGGGACAGCGGCTATGGCTACACCTTC
CDR3aa: CASSSRDSGYGYTF

len: 14
v_gene: TRBV18
j_gene: TRBJ1-2
d_gene: -
abundance: -
CDR3nt: TGTGCCAGCTCACCACCTGAAGGGAGCTATGGCTACACCTTC
CDR3aa: CASSPPEGSYGYTF

len: 12
v_gene: TRBV25-1
j_gene: TRBJ2-1
d_gene: -
abundance: -
CDR3nt: TGTGCCAGCAGTGGCACGGTGTATGAGCAGTTCTTC
CDR3aa: CASSGTVYEQFF

len: 16
v_gene: TRBV7-9
j_gene: TRBJ1-2
d_gene: -
abundance: once
CDR3nt: TGTGCCAGCAGCTCGACGACAGAGAGGATCTACTATGGCTACACCTTC
CDR3aa: CASSSTTERIYYGYTF

len: 14
v_gene: TRBV5-4
j_gene: TRBJ1-1
d_gene: TRBD1
abundance: -
CDR3nt: TGTGCCAGCAGCCCAAGCGACAGGGACACTGAAGCTTTCTTT
CDR3aa: CASSPSDRDTEAFF

len: 13
v_gene: TRBV9
j_gene: TRBJ1-6
d_gene: -
abundance: -
CDR3nt: TGTGCCAGCAGCGGGGACTTGGATTCACCCCTCCACTTT
CDR3aa: CASSGDLDSPLHF

len: 11
v_gene: TRBV12-3/TRBV12-4
j_gene: TRBJ1-2
d_gene: -
abundance: -
CDR3nt: TGTGCCAGCAGTTCAGGGTATGGCTACACCTTC
CDR3aa: CASSSGYGYTF